What follows are 17 T cell receptor beta chains derived from one specimen sequenced in a study of blood T cell repertoires in COVID-19. Measured with immunoSEQ multiplex PCR; TCRdb has only the in-frame clones, and not every one. The repertoire holds about 130,000 clones, with more than 70% as singletons. Material: peripheral blood. These receptors all stem from a woman aged 55 to 70 with acute or convalescent COVID-19.

The V and J genes are TRBV29-1 and TRBJ1-2, with TRBD1 matching over 7 bases. J lost 6 bases, V lost 7 bases, and 5 bases had no gene match. This CDR3 comprises 11 residues. Germline loops: CDR1 SQVTM, CDR2 ANQGSEA. CDR3 loop: CSGQGTDGYTF. The CDR3 DNA is TGCAGCGGACAGGGTACGGATGGCTACACCTTC.

The chain uses TRBV27 and TRBJ2-1, with 15 bases lining up with TRBD2. The CDR3 consists of 19 residues. The V gene end was trimmed by 5 bases and the J gene end by 3 bases; junction bases not matched to a gene: 11. CDR1 and CDR2 (germline): MNHEY, SMNVEV (reference sequence). The chain's CDR3 is CASSLSGLAGGPLYNEQFF. DNA for the CDR3: TGTGCCAGCAGTCTCTCAGGACTAGCGGGAGGGCCCCTCTACAATGAGCAGTTCTTC.

The chain carries TRBV12-3 or TRBV12-4 and TRBJ2-2; D remains ambiguous. The CDR3 spans 13 residues. V lost 2 bases and J 4 bases, leaving 5 bases between the germline ends. The CDR3 loop is CASSLLLTGELFF. The DNA of the CDR3 is TGTGCCAGCAGTTTATTACTCACCGGGGAGCTGTTTTTT.

The DNA of the CDR3 is TGTGCCAGCAGTGAACTCTCAGGGGGCGGGCGCGGCTATGGCTACACCTTC. The encoded protein is CASSELSGGGRGYGYTF. The chain has TRBV6-1 and TRBJ1-2; 8 bases are shared with TRBD1. The germline V gene has CDR1 MNHNS and CDR2 SASEGT. This CDR3 comprises 17 residues. The ends lost 2 bases at V and 4 bases at J; junction bases unmatched: 12.

This rearrangement joins TRBV12-3 or TRBV12-4 to TRBJ2-7; TRBD2 matches at 14 bases. The CDR3 covers 13 residues. With V trimmed by 8 bases and J by 7 bases, 4 bases remained unmatched. CDR3 DNA sequence: TGTGCCAGCGGAAGGACTAGCGGGAGGGAGCAGTACTTC. This gives the protein CASGRTSGREQYF.

The CDR3 DNA is TGTGCCAGTCAGACAGTAAATCAGCCCCAGCATTTT. Its translation is CASQTVNQPQHF. This chain joins TRBV19 and TRBJ1-5; maybe TRBD1 (5 bases). V was clipped by 8 bases and J by 4 bases, with 9 bases between them. This CDR3 region has 12 residues. Germline CDR1 reads LNHDA; CDR2 reads SQIVND (reference sequence).

This chain connects TRBV5-4 to TRBJ2-7; possibly TRBD2 for D (5 bases). The germline V and J ends were trimmed by 4 bases and 9 bases, with 14 bases remaining between them. Germline V gives CDR1 SGHNT, CDR2 YYREEE (reference sequence). This CDR3 has 12 amino acids. The CDR3 region is CASSPLGAVQYF. The CDR3 nucleotides read TGTGCCAGCAGCCCTTTGGGAGCGGTGCAGTACTTC.

This chain joins TRBV7-2 and TRBJ2-3; possibly TRBD1 for D (6 bases). The CDR3 runs to 13 residues. CDR1 and CDR2 (germline): SGHTA, FQGNSA. V lost 5 bases and J 10 bases, leaving 16 bases between the germline ends. In nucleotides, the CDR3 is TGTGCCAGCAGCCCACGGACACAGGGCGCGCAGTATTTT. As protein: CASSPRTQGAQYF. Full variable domain (outside the CDR3, taken from reference TRBV7-2 and TRBJ2-3): GAGVSQSPSNKVTEKGKDVELRCDPISGHTALYWYRQSLGQGLEFLIYFQGNSAPDKSGLPSDRFSAERTGGSVSTLTIQRTQQEDSAVYLCASSPRTQGAQYFGPGTRLTVL.

The chain recombines TRBV4-1 with TRBJ1-3; no firm D call. Germline loops: CDR1 MGHRA, CDR2 YSYEKL. The CDR3 is 16 amino acids. V gave up 0 bases and J gave up 1 base, with 10 bases separating them. The CDR3 sequence: CASSQEGRPSGNTIYF. The DNA for the CDR3 is TGCGCCAGCAGCCAAGAAGGCAGGCCTTCTGGAAACACCATATATTTT.

V and J are TRBV7-9 and TRBJ1-6, with 8 bases fitting TRBD1. The CDR3 runs to 15 residues. From germline, CDR1 is SEHNR and CDR2 FQNEAQ (reference sequence). The ends lost 6 bases at V and 7 bases at J; junction bases unmatched: 8. The CDR3 bases are TGTGCCAGCAGACCCGCGGGGACAGGAAATTCACCCCTCCACTTT. Translated, it gives CASRPAGTGNSPLHF.

The chain uses TRBV5-4 and TRBJ2-3, with 9 bases identical to TRBD1. From germline, CDR1 is SGHNT and CDR2 YYREEE (reference sequence). After removal of 4 bases from V and 5 bases from J, the junction contained 8 bases not matched to a gene. The CDR3 contains 15 residues. CDR3 protein: CASSGTGILRDTQYF. In DNA, the CDR3 is TGTGCCAGCAGCGGGACAGGGATTTTACGAGATACGCAGTATTTT.

Only one count was recorded for this clone. The rearrangement links TRBV27 to TRBJ1-5, with 8 bases aligning to TRBD1. The CDR3 covers 16 residues. After removal of 6 bases from V and 4 bases from J, the junction contained 11 bases not matched to a gene. Germline CDR1 reads MNHEY; CDR2 reads SMNVEV (reference sequence). CDR3 in DNA: TGTGCCAGCAGGCGGACAGGGATAGAGTGGAATCAGCCCCAGCATTTT. Translated, it gives CASRRTGIEWNQPQHF.

The V and J genes are TRBV28 and TRBJ2-1; the match to TRBD2 covers 7 bases. In germline, CDR1 is MDHEN, CDR2 SYDVKM. V shed 3 bases and J 6 bases; nucleotides not matched to a gene: 11. The CDR3 is 16 residues long. The CDR3 loop reads CASSFYDQTSRNEQFF. Written as DNA, the CDR3 is TGTGCCAGCAGTTTTTATGACCAGACTAGCCGCAATGAGCAGTTCTTC. Full variable domain (remainder filled in from reference TRBV28 and TRBJ2-1): DVKVTQSSRYLVKRTGEKVFLECVQDMDHENMFWYRQDPGLGLRLIYFSYDVKMKEKGDIPEGYSVSREKKERFSLILESASTNQTSMYLCASSFYDQTSRNEQFFGPGTRLTVL.

The V gene is TRBV18, the J gene TRBJ2-3; the match to TRBD1 covers 11 bases. CDR1 KGHSH and CDR2 LQKENI come from the germline V gene. J lost 7 bases, V lost 3 bases, and 6 bases had no gene match. The length of the CDR3 is 15 residues. As DNA, the CDR3 is TGTGCCAGCTCACCCGGACAGGGGGCGCCATATACGCAGTATTTT. It is translated as CASSPGQGAPYTQYF.

The chain uses TRBV28 and TRBJ1-2, with 8 positions matching TRBD1. Trimming at V came to 7 bases and at J to 8 bases, leaving 12 bases not matched to a gene. The CDR3 has 14 amino acids. Per germline, CDR1 MDHEN and CDR2 SYDVKM. CDR3 in amino acids: CASIPAGTGEGYTF. The CDR3 DNA follows: TGTGCCAGCATCCCCGCCGGGACAGGTGAAGGCTACACCTTC.

The V and J genes are TRBV4-1 and TRBJ1-2; D is unclear. The V and J ends lost 5 bases and 1 base respectively, with 14 bases between them. The CDR3 consists of 15 residues. Germline-derived CDR1 and CDR2 are MGHRA and YSYEKL. The CDR3 loop reads CASSNARRINYGYTF. The CDR3 DNA reads TGCGCCAGCAGCAACGCGCGGCGGATTAACTATGGCTACACCTTC.

The chain links TRBV3-1 (or the pseudogene TRBV3-2) to TRBJ1-2; 8 bases map to TRBD1. Germline values: CDR1 LGHDT, CDR2 YNNKEL (reference sequence). After removal of 7 bases from V and 4 bases from J, the junction contained 8 bases not matched to a gene. This CDR3 spans 14 amino acids. The CDR3 region is CASTRTGGLYGYTF. CDR3 coding DNA: TGTGCCAGCACCCGAACAGGGGGGCTCTATGGCTACACCTTC.